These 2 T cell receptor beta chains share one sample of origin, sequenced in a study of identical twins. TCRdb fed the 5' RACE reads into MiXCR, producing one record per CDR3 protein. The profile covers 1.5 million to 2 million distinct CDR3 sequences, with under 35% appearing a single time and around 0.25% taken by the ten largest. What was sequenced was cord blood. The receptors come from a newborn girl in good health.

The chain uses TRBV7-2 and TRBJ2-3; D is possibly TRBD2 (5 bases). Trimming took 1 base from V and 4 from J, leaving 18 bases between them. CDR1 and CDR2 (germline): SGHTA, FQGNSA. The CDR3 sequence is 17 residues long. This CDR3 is CASSLGIQAATSDTQYF. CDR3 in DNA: TGTGCCAGCAGCTTAGGAATCCAAGCGGCTACCTCAGATACGCAGTATTTT.

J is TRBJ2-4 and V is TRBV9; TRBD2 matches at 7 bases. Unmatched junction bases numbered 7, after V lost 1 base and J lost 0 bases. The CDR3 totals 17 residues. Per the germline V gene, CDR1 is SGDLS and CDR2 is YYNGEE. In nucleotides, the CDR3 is TGTGCCAGCAGCGTAATCCAGCGGGGTCTAGCCAAAAACATTCAGTACTTC. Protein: CASSVIQRGLAKNIQYF.